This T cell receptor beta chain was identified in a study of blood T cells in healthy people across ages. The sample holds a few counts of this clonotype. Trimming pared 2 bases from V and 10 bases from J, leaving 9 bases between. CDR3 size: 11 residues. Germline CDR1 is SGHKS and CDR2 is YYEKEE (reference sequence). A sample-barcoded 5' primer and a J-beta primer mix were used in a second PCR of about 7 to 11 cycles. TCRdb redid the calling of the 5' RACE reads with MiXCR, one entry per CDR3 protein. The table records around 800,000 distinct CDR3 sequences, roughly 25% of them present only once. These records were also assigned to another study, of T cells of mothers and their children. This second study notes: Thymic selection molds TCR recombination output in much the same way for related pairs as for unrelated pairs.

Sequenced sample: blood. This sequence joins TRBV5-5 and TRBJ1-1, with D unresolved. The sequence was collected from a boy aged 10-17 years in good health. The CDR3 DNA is TGTGCCAGCAGCTTCGACGTGGGAGCTTTCTTT. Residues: CASSFDVGAFF.